This record looks at one TCR beta chain sequence and its context. These data come from a study of spatial heterogeneity in lung cancer. The time point is: sample taken at primary tumor resection. Via MiXCR, TCRdb re-called the 5' RACE reads, giving one row per CDR3 protein. The profile shows about 45,000 distinct CDR3 sequences, around 15% of them singletons. Germline CDR1 SGHTA, CDR2 FQGTGA. The CDR3 loop spans 14 amino acids. V dropped 2 bases and J dropped 1 base, with 8 bases sitting between them. This chain connects TRBV7-3 to TRBJ1-1; D call uncertain. This sequence originates from a male donor with early-stage non-small cell lung cancer. The starting material was PBMCs, obtained at surgery. Here the CDR3 DNA reads TGTGCCAGCAGCTTAGGACCGGGGAACACTGAAGCTTTCTTT. Amino acid sequence: CASSLGPGNTEAFF. The whole variable domain, remainder taken from reference TRBV7-3 and TRBJ1-1, is GAGVSQTPSNKVTEKGKYVELRCDPISGHTALYWYRQSLGQGPEFLIYFQGTGAADDSGLPNDRFFAVRPEGSVSTLKIQRTERGDSAVYLCASSLGPGNTEAFFGQGTRLTVV.